The clone carrying this T cell receptor beta chain was recorded at least ten times. Its antigen remains unidentified. Time point given: sample taken at primary tumor resection. TCRs were sequenced from unsorted whole RNA of tumor, nontumor lung or PBMC. A unique molecular identifier was attached to every TCR cDNA molecule. TCRdb re-called the 5' RACE reads through MiXCR, storing one row per CDR3 protein. The sample includes about 9,600 distinct CDR3 sequences, 6.3% of them seen just once. This entry belongs to a study of spatial heterogeneity in lung cancer. Study information: The library had UMIs, and each TCR and UMI pair averaged more than ten raw reads.

Notes on the study in general: About 7% of tumor T cells for alpha chains and approximately 13% for beta chains were estimated to be covered. For expanded intratumoral alpha and beta TCRs, counts tracked tumor mutation counts.

The CDR3 has 15 residues. Germline V gene data show CDR1 as SGHTA and CDR2 as FQGNSA. V dropped 5 bases and J dropped 5 bases, with 17 bases sitting between them. The specimen was lung tumor tissue, collected at surgery. The chain is built from TRBV7-2 and TRBJ2-3; possible D gene TRBD1, 5 bases. The receptor comes from a male donor with early-stage non-small cell lung cancer. The CDR3 DNA follows: TGTGCCAGCAGCCCACTGTTGGTAGGGGAAGATACGCAGTATTTT. Protein product: CASSPLLVGEDTQYF.